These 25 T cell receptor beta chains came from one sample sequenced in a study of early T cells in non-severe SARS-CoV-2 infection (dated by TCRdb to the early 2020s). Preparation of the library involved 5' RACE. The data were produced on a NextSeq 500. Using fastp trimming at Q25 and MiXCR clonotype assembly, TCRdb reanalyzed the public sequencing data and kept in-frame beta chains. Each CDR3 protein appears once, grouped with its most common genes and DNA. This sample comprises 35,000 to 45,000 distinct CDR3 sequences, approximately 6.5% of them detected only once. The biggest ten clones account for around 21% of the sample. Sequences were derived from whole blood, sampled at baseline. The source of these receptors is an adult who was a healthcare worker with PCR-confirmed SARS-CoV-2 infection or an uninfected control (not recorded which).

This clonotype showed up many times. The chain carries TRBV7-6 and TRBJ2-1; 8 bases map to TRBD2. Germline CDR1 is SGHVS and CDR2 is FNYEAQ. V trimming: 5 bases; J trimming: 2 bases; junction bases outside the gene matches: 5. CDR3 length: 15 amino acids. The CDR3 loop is CASSPAGVTYNEQFF. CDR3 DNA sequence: TGTGCCAGCAGCCCAGCGGGAGTTACCTACAATGAGCAGTTCTTC.

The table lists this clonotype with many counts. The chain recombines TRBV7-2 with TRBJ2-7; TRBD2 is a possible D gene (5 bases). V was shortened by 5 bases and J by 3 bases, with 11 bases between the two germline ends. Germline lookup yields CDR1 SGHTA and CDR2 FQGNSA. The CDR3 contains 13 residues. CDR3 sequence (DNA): TGTGCCAGCAGCGCCGGACTGCGCTACGAGCAGTACTTC. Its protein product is CASSAGLRYEQYF.

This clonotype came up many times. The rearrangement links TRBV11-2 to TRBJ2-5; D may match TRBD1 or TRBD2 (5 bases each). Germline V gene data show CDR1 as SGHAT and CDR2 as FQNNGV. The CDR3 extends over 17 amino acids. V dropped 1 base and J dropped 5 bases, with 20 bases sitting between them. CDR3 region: CASSLGAPGPLGETQYF. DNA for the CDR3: TGTGCCAGCAGCTTAGGCGCCCCGGGACCGCTGGGGGAGACCCAGTACTTC.

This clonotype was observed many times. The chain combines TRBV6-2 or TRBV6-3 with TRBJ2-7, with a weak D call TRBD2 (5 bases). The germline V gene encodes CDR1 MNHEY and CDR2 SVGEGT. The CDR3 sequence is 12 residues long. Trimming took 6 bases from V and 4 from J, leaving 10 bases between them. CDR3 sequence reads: CASREEMYEQYF. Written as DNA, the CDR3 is TGTGCCAGCAGGGAGGAAATGTACGAGCAGTACTTC.

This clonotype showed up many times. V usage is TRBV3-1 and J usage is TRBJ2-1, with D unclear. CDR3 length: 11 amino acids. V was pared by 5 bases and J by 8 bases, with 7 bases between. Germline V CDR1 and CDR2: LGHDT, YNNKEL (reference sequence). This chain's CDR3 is CASSVKDEQFF. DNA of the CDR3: TGTGCCAGCAGCGTGAAGGATGAGCAGTTCTTC.

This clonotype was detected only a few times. The CDR3 spells CASSPWGGGDLVEQFF. The CDR3, as DNA: TGTGCCAGCAGCCCATGGGGCGGGGGAGACCTGGTTGAGCAGTTCTTC. V usage is TRBV7-8 and J usage is TRBJ2-1; 7 nucleotides align to TRBD2. The germline CDR1 and CDR2 sequences are SGHVS and FQNEAQ. V dropped 5 bases and J dropped 9; count of bases not matched to a gene: 16. There are 16 residues in the CDR3.

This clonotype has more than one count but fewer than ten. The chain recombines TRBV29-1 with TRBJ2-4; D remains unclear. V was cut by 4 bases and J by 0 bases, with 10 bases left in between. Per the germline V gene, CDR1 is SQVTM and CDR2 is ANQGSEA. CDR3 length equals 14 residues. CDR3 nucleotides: TGCAGCGTTGGAATCGGATCAGCCAAAAACATTCAGTACTTC. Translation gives CSVGIGSAKNIQYF.

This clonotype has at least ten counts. The CDR3 reads CATERTGWGETQYF. CDR3 DNA: TGTGCCACCGAAAGAACAGGGTGGGGAGAGACCCAGTACTTC. The chain combines TRBV6-2 or TRBV6-3 with TRBJ2-5; perhaps TRBD1 as D (6 bases). The CDR3 extends over 14 amino acids. Per germline, CDR1 MNHEY and CDR2 SVGEGT. V lost 10 bases, J lost 4 bases, and 19 bases lay in between.

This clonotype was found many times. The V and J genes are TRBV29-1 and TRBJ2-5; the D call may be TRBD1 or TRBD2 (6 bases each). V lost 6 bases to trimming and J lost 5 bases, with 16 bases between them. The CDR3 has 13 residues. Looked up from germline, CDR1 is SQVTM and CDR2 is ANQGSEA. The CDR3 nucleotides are TGCAGCGTGTTTGAGGGGGGCGGTGAGACCCAGTACTTC. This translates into CSVFEGGGETQYF.

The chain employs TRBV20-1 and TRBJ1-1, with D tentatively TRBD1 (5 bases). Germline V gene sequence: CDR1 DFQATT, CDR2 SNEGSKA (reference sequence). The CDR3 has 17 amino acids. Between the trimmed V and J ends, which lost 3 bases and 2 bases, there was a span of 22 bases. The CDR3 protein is CSASGGAGGQENTEAFF. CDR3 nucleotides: TGCAGTGCTAGCGGCGGGGCTGGGGGTCAGGAAAACACTGAAGCTTTCTTT.

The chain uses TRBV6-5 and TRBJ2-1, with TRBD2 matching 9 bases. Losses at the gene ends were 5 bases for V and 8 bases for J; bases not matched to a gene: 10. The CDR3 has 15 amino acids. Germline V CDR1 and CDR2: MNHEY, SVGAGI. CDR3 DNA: TGTGCCAGCAGTCCGGGACTAGCTGTAGGGGATGAGCAGTTCTTC. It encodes CASSPGLAVGDEQFF.

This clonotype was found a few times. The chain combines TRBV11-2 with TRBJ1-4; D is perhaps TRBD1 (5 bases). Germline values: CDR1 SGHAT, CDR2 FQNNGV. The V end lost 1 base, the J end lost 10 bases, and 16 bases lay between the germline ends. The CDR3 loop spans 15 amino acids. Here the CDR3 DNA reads TGTGCCAGCAGCTTAGCTCCGGGACGAGACGTAAAACTGTTTTTT. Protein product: CASSLAPGRDVKLFF.

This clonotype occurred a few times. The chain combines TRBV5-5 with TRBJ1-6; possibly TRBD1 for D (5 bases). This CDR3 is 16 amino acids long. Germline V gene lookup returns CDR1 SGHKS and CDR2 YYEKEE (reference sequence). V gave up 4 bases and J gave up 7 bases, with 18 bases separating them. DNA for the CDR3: TGTGCCAGCAGCCCCTTGAGGACGGGGACGAATTCACCCCTCCACTTT. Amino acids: CASSPLRTGTNSPLHF.

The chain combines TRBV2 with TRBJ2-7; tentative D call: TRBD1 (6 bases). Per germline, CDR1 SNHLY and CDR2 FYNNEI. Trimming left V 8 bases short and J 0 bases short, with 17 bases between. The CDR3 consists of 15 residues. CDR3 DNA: TGTGCCAGCGCCAGGACACAGGGAAGCTCCTACGAGCAGTACTTC. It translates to CASARTQGSSYEQYF.

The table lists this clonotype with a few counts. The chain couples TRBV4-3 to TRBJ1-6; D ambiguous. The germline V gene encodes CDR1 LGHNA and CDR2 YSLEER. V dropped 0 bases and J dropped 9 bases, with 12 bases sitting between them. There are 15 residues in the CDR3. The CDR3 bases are TGCGCCAGCAGCCAAGACGGCCTAACGGGTTCACCCCTCCACTTT. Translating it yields CASSQDGLTGSPLHF.

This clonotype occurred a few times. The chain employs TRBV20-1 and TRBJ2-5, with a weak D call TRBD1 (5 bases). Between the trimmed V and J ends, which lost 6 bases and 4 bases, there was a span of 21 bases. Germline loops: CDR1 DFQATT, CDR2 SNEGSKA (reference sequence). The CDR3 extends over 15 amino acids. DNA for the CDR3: TGCAGTGCCCGACTTGGCAGGGCGAGAAGAGAGACCCAGTACTTC. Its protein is CSARLGRARRETQYF.

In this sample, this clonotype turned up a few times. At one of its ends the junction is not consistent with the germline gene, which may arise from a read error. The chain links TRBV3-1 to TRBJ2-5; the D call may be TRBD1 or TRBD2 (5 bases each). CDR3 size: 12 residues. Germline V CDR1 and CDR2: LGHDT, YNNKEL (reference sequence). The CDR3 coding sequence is TGTGCCAGCAGCCAAGTTTCCATGGGACGCACCTTC. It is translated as CASSQVSMGRTF.

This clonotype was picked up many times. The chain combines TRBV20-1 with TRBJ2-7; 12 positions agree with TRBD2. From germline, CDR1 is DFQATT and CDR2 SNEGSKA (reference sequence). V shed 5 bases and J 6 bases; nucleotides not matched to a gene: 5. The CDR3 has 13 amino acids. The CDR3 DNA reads TGCAGTGCTCCACGACTAGCGGGGGCCGAGCAGTACTTC. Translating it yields CSAPRLAGAEQYF.

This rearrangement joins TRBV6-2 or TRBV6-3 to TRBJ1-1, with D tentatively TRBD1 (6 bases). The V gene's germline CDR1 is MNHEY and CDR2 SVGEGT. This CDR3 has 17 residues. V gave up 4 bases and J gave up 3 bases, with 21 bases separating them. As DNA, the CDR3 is TGTGCCAGCAGTTTACCCGGTATGGGGGGCTTCGACACTGAAGCTTTCTTT. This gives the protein CASSLPGMGGFDTEAFF.

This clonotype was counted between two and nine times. CDR3 bases: TGTGCCAGCAGCCCGGGGCCCCTCACTGAAGCTTTCTTT. As protein: CASSPGPLTEAFF. V and J are TRBV7-2 and TRBJ1-1; possible D gene TRBD1, 5 bases. Germline V gene lookup returns CDR1 SGHTA and CDR2 FQGNSA. Trimming removed 5 bases from V and 4 bases from J, with 11 bases in between. This CDR3 region has 13 residues.

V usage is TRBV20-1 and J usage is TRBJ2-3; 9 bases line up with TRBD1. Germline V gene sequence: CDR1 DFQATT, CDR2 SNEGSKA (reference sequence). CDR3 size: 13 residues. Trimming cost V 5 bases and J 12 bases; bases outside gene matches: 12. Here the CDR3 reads CSAEDPAGQGQYF. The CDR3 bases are TGCAGTGCTGAGGATCCCGCGGGACAGGGACAGTATTTT.

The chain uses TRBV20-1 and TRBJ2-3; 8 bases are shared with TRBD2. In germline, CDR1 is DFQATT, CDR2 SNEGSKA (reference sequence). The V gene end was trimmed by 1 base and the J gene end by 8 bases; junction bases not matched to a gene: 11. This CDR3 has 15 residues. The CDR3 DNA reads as TGCAGTGCTAGAGCTGGGACTAGGAAGAGGCGTACGCAGTATTTT. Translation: CSARAGTRKRRTQYF.

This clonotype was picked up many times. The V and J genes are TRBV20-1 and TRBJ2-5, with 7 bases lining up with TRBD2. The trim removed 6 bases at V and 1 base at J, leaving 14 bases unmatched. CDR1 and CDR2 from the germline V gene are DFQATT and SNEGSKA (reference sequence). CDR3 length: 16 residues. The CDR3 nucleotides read TGCAGTGCAGAGGATTCCACTAGCGCGATCCAAGAGACCCAGTACTTC. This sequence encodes CSAEDSTSAIQETQYF.

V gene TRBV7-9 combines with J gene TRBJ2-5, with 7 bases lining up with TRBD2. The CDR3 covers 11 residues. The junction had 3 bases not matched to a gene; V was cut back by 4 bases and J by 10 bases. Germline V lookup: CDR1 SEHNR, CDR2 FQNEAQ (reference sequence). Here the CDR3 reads CASSSLAGQYF. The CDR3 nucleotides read TGTGCCAGCAGCTCCTTAGCGGGCCAGTACTTC.

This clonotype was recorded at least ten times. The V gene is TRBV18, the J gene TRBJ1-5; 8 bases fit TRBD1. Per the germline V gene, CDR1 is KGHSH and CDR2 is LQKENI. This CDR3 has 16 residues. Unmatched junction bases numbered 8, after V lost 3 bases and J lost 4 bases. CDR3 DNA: TGTGCCAGCTCACCGTCCCAGACAGGGGCAAATCAGCCCCAGCATTTT. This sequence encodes CASSPSQTGANQPQHF.